What follows are 31 T cell receptor beta chains derived from one specimen sequenced in a study of blood T cells in healthy people across ages. The authors ran a second PCR of 7 to 11 cycles using a sample-barcoded 5' primer and a J-beta primer mix. A single record per CDR3 protein comes from TCRdb applying MiXCR to the 5' RACE reads. The sample yields around 1.5 million distinct CDR3 sequences, about 35% seen once. The sequenced sample was blood. All receptors derive from a woman younger than 45 in good health.

This clonotype was seen a handful of times. The chain links TRBV27 to TRBJ1-5, with D possibly being TRBD1 (6 bases). The CDR3 has 15 residues. CDR1 and CDR2 from the germline V gene are MNHEY and SMNVEV (reference sequence). The V end was cut by 5 bases, the J end by 2 bases, with 13 bases between. CDR3 in DNA: TGTGCCAGCAGTCGGGGGACATTCGGCAATCAGCCCCAGCATTTT. This sequence encodes CASSRGTFGNQPQHF.

The CDR3 DNA follows: TGCAGTGCTAGAGACCGCTCTCTGACAGGGGGCTGGACTGAAGCTTTCTTT. Translating it yields CSARDRSLTGGWTEAFF. This rearrangement joins TRBV20-1 to TRBJ1-1; TRBD1 agrees at 10 bases. This CDR3 is 17 amino acids long. The junction had 12 bases not matched to a gene; V was cut back by 0 bases and J by 5 bases. Germline V CDR1 and CDR2: DFQATT, SNEGSKA (reference sequence).

The chain carries TRBV14 and TRBJ2-2; 7 bases are a match to TRBD1. The V and J ends lost 2 bases and 4 bases, in that order; junction bases with no gene match: 4. Germline CDR1 SGHDN, CDR2 FVKESK. The CDR3 covers 15 residues. CDR3 residues: CASSQHRGTTGELFF. The CDR3 DNA follows: TGTGCCAGCAGCCAACACAGGGGAACCACCGGGGAGCTGTTTTTT. Full variable domain (outside the CDR3, taken from reference TRBV14 and TRBJ2-2): EAGVTQFPSHSVIEKGQTVTLRCDPISGHDNLYWYRRVMGKEIKFLLHFVKESKQDESGMPNNRFLAERTGGTYSTLKVQPAELEDSGVYFCASSQHRGTTGELFFGEGSRLTVL.

The chain links TRBV21-1 to TRBJ2-7; TRBD1 is the table's D call, not checked against the DNA. TRBV21-1 represents a pseudogene. This CDR3 has 16 amino acids. The CDR3 DNA reads as TGTGCCAGCAGGCCGCGGACAGGGTCGGTCGGGAGCGAGCAGTACTTC. Protein sequence: CASRPRTGSVGSEQYF.

J is TRBJ2-7 and V is TRBV7-9; TRBD2 agrees at 11 bases. The DNA matches TRBJ2-5 better at its end, which makes the J call doubtful. This CDR3 is 16 amino acids long. CDR1 and CDR2 (germline): SEHNR, FQNEAQ (reference sequence). The CDR3 bases are TGTGCCAGCAGCTACGGCGCTAGCGGGGGGCAAGAGACCCAGTACTTC. Protein sequence: CASSYGASGGQETQYF.

The V call is TRBV15, the J call TRBJ2-3; D is possibly TRBD1 or TRBD2 (6 bases each). This CDR3 is 15 amino acids long. V was pared by 1 base and J by 2 bases, with 10 bases between. Per the germline V gene, CDR1 is LNHNV and CDR2 is YYDKDF (reference sequence). The CDR3 coding sequence is TGTGCCACCAGCAGAGGAGGGGGGCCCACAGATACGCAGTATTTT. This codes for CATSRGGGPTDTQYF.

A note on this clonotype: This could be a read error, since a much larger clone is one nucleotide away. The V and J genes are TRBV29-1 and TRBJ1-6; 7 bases are a match to TRBD1. Germline loops: CDR1 SQVTM, CDR2 ANQGSEA. The CDR3 has 13 amino acids. The V segment lost 7 bases and the J segment 11 bases; nucleotides outside the gene matches: 11. The CDR3 bases are TGCAGCGCCGGTCAGGGGGGCAATCCACCCCTCCACTTT. This sequence encodes CSAGQGGNPPLHF.

Of note for this clonotype: A read error may account for a junction end that differs from germline. The rearrangement links TRBV7-8 to TRBJ2-3, with unresolved D. Germline CDR1 is SGHVS and CDR2 is FQNEAQ. The CDR3 runs 15 residues. The CDR3 region is CAGSLDRGPQDTQYF. CDR3 nucleotide sequence: TGTGCCGGCAGCTTAGATAGAGGTCCTCAAGATACGCAGTATTTT.

This clonotype has just a few counts. V is TRBV2 and J is TRBJ2-7; the D is unclear. In germline, CDR1 is SNHLY, CDR2 FYNNEI. The CDR3 runs to 12 residues. The V gene lost 2 bases and the J gene lost 2 bases, with 4 bases spanning the gap. CDR3 sequence: CASSEFPYEQYF. In DNA, the CDR3 is TGTGCCAGCAGTGAATTTCCCTACGAGCAGTACTTC.

The rearrangement uses TRBV7-8 and TRBJ2-1; the D is unclear. The germline gives CDR1 SGHVS, CDR2 FQNEAQ. V lost 0 bases to trimming and J lost 0 bases, with 9 bases between them. CDR3 size: 16 residues. The CDR3 region has the DNA TGTGCCAGCAGCTTAGCAATAGCAACCTCCTACAATGAGCAGTTCTTC. It translates to CASSLAIATSYNEQFF.

This clonotype was counted between two and nine times. V is TRBV30 and J is TRBJ1-2; D is unresolved. This CDR3 comprises 13 residues. Germline assignment: CDR1 GTSNPN and CDR2 SVGIG (reference sequence). With 2 bases removed from V and 2 bases from J, the gap between germline ends came to 9 bases. The DNA for the CDR3 is TGTGCCTGGAGTTCCCAGCGCAACTATGGCTACACCTTC. This encodes CAWSSQRNYGYTF.

This clonotype was found a few times. This chain uses TRBV4-1 with TRBJ2-1; TRBD1 agrees at 7 bases. Germline-derived CDR1 and CDR2 are MGHRA and YSYEKL. V was pared by 1 base and J by 2 bases, with 5 bases of the junction left unmatched. The CDR3 has 16 amino acids. The DNA of the CDR3 is TGCGCCAGCAGCCAAGTGAGGGGGCGAACCTACAATGAGCAGTTCTTC. This translates into CASSQVRGRTYNEQFF.

This clonotype has only a few counts. This chain links TRBV4-1 with TRBJ2-5, with 8 bases matching TRBD2. J lost 5 bases, V lost 2 bases, and 4 bases had no gene match. CDR1 is MGHRA, CDR2 YSYEKL, per germline. The CDR3 contains 14 residues. The CDR3 protein is CASSQPREGETQYF. The CDR3 coding sequence is TGCGCCAGCAGCCAACCCCGGGAGGGCGAGACCCAGTACTTC.

V is TRBV29-1 and J is TRBJ2-1; D remains unclear. The CDR3 loop spans 13 amino acids. From germline, CDR1 is SQVTM and CDR2 ANQGSEA. V gave up 6 bases and J gave up 2 bases, with 11 bases separating them. This CDR3 is CSVASETYNEQFF. CDR3 DNA sequence: TGCAGCGTCGCCTCGGAGACCTACAATGAGCAGTTCTTC.

The chain is built from TRBV27 and TRBJ2-7, with TRBD2 matching over 10 bases. The CDR3 is 15 residues long. V trimming: 7 bases; J trimming: 4 bases; junction bases outside the gene matches: 10. Germline loops: CDR1 MNHEY, CDR2 SMNVEV (reference sequence). CDR3 amino acids: CASTREASGSYEQYF. The CDR3 coding sequence is TGTGCCAGCACCCGGGAGGCTAGCGGGAGTTACGAGCAGTACTTC.

This clonotype has a handful of counts. This chain uses TRBV6-5 with TRBJ2-2; the D is unclear. This CDR3 has 14 residues. Germline values: CDR1 MNHEY, CDR2 SVGAGI. The V end lost 5 bases, the J end lost 4 bases, and 11 bases lay between the germline ends. DNA of the CDR3: TGTGCCAGCAGTGCCAGAGAGAGCACCGGGGAGCTGTTTTTT. This translates into CASSARESTGELFF.

The CDR3 sequence: CASSQQGISNQPQHF. In DNA form, the CDR3 reads TGTGCCAGCAGTCAACAGGGAATTAGTAATCAGCCCCAGCATTTT. V usage is TRBV2 and J usage is TRBJ1-5; tentative D call: TRBD1 (6 bases). Trimming took 5 bases from V and 4 from J, leaving 15 bases between them. Germline values: CDR1 SNHLY, CDR2 FYNNEI. The CDR3 has 15 residues.

CDR3 sequence: CASSFLLVIHEQFF. The CDR3 DNA sequence: TGTGCCAGCAGCTTTCTACTAGTTATCCATGAGCAGTTCTTC. V is TRBV7-9 and J is TRBJ2-1; possible D gene TRBD2, 5 bases. Trimming took 3 bases from V and 8 from J, leaving 14 bases between them. Germline CDR1 and CDR2: SEHNR and FQNEAQ (reference sequence). There are 14 residues in the CDR3.

In its sample, this clonotype was seen many times. The V gene is TRBV7-9, the J gene TRBJ2-7; D unclear. Trimming removed 5 bases at V and 6 bases at J, with 14 bases between. Per germline, CDR1 SEHNR and CDR2 FQNEAQ (reference sequence). The CDR3 totals 13 residues. CDR3 in amino acids: CASSRGSSSEQYF. The CDR3 DNA sequence: TGTGCCAGCAGCCGAGGTAGCAGCAGCGAGCAGTACTTC.

The chain recombines TRBV10-3 with TRBJ2-1, with TRBD2 matching over 10 bases. The CDR3 runs 15 residues. J was trimmed by 9 bases and V by 0 bases; bases with no gene match: 5. The germline CDR1 and CDR2 sequences are ENHRY and SYGVKD. The CDR3 DNA reads as TGTGCCATCAGTGAGTCTAGCGGGAGGACCAGTGAGCAGTTCTTC. Protein sequence: CAISESSGRTSEQFF.

V gene TRBV12-3 or TRBV12-4 combines with J gene TRBJ2-2, with D possibly TRBD1 on 6 matching bases. The length of the CDR3 is 14 residues. V was clipped by 3 bases and J by 6 bases, with 11 bases between them. CDR3 amino acids: CASSFQGTAGELFF. The CDR3 coding sequence is TGTGCCAGCAGTTTCCAGGGGACGGCCGGGGAGCTGTTTTTT.

This clonotype has just a few counts. The chain has TRBV27 and TRBJ2-7; either TRBD1 or TRBD2 may fit D (5 bases each). The CDR3 spans 15 residues. V was cut by 5 bases and J by 2 bases, with 16 bases left in between. Looked up from germline, CDR1 is MNHEY and CDR2 is SMNVEV (reference sequence). The CDR3 DNA reads TGTGCCAGCAGTCTGGTTGGGACGGCAGCCTACGAGCAGTACTTC. The encoded protein is CASSLVGTAAYEQYF.

V usage is TRBV6-5 and J usage is TRBJ1-6, with D possibly matching TRBD1 (6 bases). This CDR3 has 18 amino acids. Germline V lookup: CDR1 MNHEY, CDR2 SVGAGI. Trimming stripped 1 base from V and 0 bases from J, with 13 bases between. The CDR3 here is CASSYLGHSSSYNSPLHF. As DNA, the CDR3 is TGTGCCAGCAGTTACTTGGGACATTCAAGCTCCTATAATTCACCCCTCCACTTT.

This clonotype was seen many times. This rearrangement joins TRBV4-1 to TRBJ1-2; D uncertain. V was shortened by 1 base and J by 4 bases, with 13 bases between the two germline ends. Germline CDR1 reads MGHRA; CDR2 reads YSYEKL. The CDR3 spans 15 residues. The CDR3: CASSQVVSFSYGYTF. Here the CDR3 DNA reads TGCGCCAGCAGCCAAGTTGTCAGCTTTTCCTATGGCTACACCTTC.

The chain recombines TRBV20-1 with TRBJ2-7; 9 bases map to TRBD2. The CDR3 is made up of 16 amino acids. CDR1 is DFQATT, CDR2 SNEGSKA, per germline (reference sequence). V trimming: 0 bases; J trimming: 2 bases; junction bases outside the gene matches: 8. CDR3 protein: CSARDARAGGPYEQYF. CDR3 DNA sequence: TGCAGTGCTAGAGATGCGAGAGCGGGGGGTCCCTACGAGCAGTACTTC.

The V and J genes are TRBV20-1 and TRBJ2-5, with TRBD2 identical over 10 bases. The CDR3 is 13 residues long. V lost 5 bases to trimming and J lost 1 base; unmatched junction nucleotides: 1. Germline CDR1 DFQATT, CDR2 SNEGSKA (reference sequence). The chain's CDR3 is CSAQRGGQETQYF. For the CDR3, the DNA is TGCAGTGCTCAGCGGGGGGGCCAAGAGACCCAGTACTTC.

The V gene is TRBV7-3, the J gene TRBJ2-5; possible D gene TRBD2, 7 bases. Matching the DNA end better, TRBJ2-7 makes the J call doubtful. The CDR3 runs to 14 residues. Germline V gene sequence: CDR1 SGHTA, CDR2 FQGTGA. The CDR3 DNA follows: TGTGCCAGCAGCTTAGAGAAGGGGGGGTACGAGCAGTACTTC. Its protein product is CASSLEKGGYEQYF.

This clonotype was observed a handful of times. V usage is TRBV7-6 and J usage is TRBJ2-4; tentative D call: TRBD2 (5 bases). The J call is in doubt because the DNA end fits TRBJ2-7 better. Germline values: CDR1 SGHVS, CDR2 FNYEAQ. The CDR3 totals 12 residues. CDR3 amino acids: CASSAYRGEQYF. In DNA form, the CDR3 reads TGTGCCAGCAGCGCCTACCGGGGCGAGCAGTACTTC.

The rearrangement links TRBV20-1 to TRBJ1-1; D unresolved. The germline V gene has CDR1 DFQATT and CDR2 SNEGSKA (reference sequence). Trimming cost V 0 bases and J 6 bases, with 5 bases left between them. There are 11 residues in the CDR3. CDR3 sequence: CSARDGPEAFF. DNA of the CDR3: TGCAGTGCTAGAGATGGGCCTGAAGCTTTCTTT.

The sample holds a few counts of this clonotype. The chain has TRBV9 and TRBJ1-1; D gene unclear. The germline V and J ends were trimmed by 0 bases and 1 base, with 7 bases remaining between them. This CDR3 has 14 residues. CDR1 is SGDLS and CDR2 is YYNGEE in the germline V gene. CDR3: CASSVVMGNTEAFF. Here the CDR3 DNA reads TGTGCCAGCAGCGTAGTGATGGGGAACACTGAAGCTTTCTTT. The whole variable domain, filled in from reference TRBV9 and TRBJ1-1, reads DSGVTQTPKHLITATGQRVTLRCSPRSGDLSVYWYQQSLDQGLQFLIQYYNGEERAKGNILERFSAQQFPDLHSELNLSSLELGDSALYFCASSVVMGNTEAFFGQGTRLTVV.

The V gene is TRBV30, the J gene TRBJ1-4; D remains unclear. Germline loops: CDR1 GTSNPN, CDR2 SVGIG (reference sequence). The CDR3 extends over 12 amino acids. The germline V and J ends were trimmed by 1 base and 2 bases, with 2 bases remaining between them. The CDR3, as DNA: TGTGCCTGGAGTGACACTAATGAAAAACTGTTTTTT. The encoded protein is CAWSDTNEKLFF.